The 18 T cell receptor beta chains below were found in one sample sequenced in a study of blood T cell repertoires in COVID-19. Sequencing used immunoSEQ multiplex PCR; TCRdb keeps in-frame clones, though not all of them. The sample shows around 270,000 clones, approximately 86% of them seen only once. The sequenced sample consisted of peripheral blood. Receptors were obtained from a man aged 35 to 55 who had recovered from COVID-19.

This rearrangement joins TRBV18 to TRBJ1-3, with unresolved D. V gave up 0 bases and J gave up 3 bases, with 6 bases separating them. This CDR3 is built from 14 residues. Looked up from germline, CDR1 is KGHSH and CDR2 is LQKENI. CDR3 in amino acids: CASSPPTVGNTIYF. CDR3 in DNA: TGTGCCAGCTCACCACCAACAGTTGGAAACACCATATATTTT. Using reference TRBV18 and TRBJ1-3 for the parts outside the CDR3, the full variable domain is NAGVMQNPRHLVRRRGQEARLRCSPMKGHSHVYWYRQLPEEGLKFMVYLQKENIIDESGMPKERFSAEFPKEGPSILRIQQVVRGDSAAYFCASSPPTVGNTIYFGEGSWLTVV.

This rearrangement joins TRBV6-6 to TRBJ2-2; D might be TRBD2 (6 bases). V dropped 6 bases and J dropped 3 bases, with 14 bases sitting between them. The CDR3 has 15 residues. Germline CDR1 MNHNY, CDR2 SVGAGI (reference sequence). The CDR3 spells CASSPPTRYTGELFF. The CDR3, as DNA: TGTGCCAGCAGCCCTCCGACTAGGTACACCGGGGAGCTGTTTTTT.

DNA for the CDR3: TGTGCCAGTAGTGGGCAGTGGATGAACACTGAAGCTTTCTTT. Protein: CASSGQWMNTEAFF. V gene TRBV19 combines with J gene TRBJ1-1; D unclear. The CDR3 contains 14 residues. Between the trimmed V and J ends, which lost 5 bases and 0 bases, there was a span of 10 bases. Per germline, CDR1 LNHDA and CDR2 SQIVND (reference sequence).

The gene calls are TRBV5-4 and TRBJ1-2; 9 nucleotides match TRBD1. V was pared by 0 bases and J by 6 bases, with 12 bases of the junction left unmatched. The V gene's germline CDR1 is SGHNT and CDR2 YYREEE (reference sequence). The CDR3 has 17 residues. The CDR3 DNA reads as TGTGCCAGCAGCTTGGGGATTACAGGGGGCGTCGTGAATGGCTACACCTTC. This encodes CASSLGITGGVVNGYTF. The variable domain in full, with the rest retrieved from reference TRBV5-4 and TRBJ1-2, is ETGVTQSPTHLIKTRGQQVTLRCSSQSGHNTVSWYQQALGQGPQFIFQYYREEENGRGNFPPRFSGLQFPNYSSELNVNALELDDSALYLCASSLGITGGVVNGYTFGSGTRLTVV.

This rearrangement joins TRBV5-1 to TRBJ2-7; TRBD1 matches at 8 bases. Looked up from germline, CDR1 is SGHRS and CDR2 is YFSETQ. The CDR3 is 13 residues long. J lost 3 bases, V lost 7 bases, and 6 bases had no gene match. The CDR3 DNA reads TGCGCCAGCTCTATCGACAGGGGCTACGAGCAGTACTTC. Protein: CASSIDRGYEQYF.

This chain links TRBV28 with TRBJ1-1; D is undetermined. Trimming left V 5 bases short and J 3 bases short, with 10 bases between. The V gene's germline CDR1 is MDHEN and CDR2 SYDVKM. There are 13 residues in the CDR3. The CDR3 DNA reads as TGTGCCAGCAGTCTCCCTAGGTACACTGAAGCTTTCTTT. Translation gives CASSLPRYTEAFF.

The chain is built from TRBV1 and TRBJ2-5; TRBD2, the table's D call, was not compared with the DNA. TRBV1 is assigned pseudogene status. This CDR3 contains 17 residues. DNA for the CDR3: TGCACCAGCAGCGAGGTATTCCTAGCGAAAGTCCAAGAGACCCAGTACTTC. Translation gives CTSSEVFLAKVQETQYF.

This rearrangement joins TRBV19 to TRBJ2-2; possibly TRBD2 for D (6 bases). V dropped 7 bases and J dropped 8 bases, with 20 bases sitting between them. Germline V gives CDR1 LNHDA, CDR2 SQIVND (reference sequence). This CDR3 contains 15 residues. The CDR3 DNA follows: TGTGCCAGTAACACCGTCTGGGACTCGACAGGGGAGCTGTTTTTT. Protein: CASNTVWDSTGELFF.

CDR3 in DNA: TGTGCCAGCAGCCGGGTCAGGGACTATGGCTACACCTTC. It is translated as CASSRVRDYGYTF. This sequence joins TRBV12-3 or TRBV12-4 and TRBJ1-2, with D maybe TRBD1 (5 bases). Trimming removed 6 bases from V and 3 bases from J, with 11 bases in between. The CDR3 contains 13 residues.

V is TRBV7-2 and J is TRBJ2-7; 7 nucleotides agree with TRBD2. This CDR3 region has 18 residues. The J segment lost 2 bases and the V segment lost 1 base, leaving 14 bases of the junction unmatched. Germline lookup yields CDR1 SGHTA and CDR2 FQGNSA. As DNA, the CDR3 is TGTGCCAGCAGCTTAGGGATCCGTTTGGCGGGAGCAACCTACGAGCAGTACTTC. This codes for CASSLGIRLAGATYEQYF.

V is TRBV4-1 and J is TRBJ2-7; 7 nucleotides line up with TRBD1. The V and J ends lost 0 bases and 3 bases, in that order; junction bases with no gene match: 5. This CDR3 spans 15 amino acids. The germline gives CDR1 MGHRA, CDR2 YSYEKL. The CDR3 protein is CASSQEVTGNYEQYF. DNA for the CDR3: TGCGCCAGCAGCCAAGAAGTGACAGGGAACTACGAGCAGTACTTC.

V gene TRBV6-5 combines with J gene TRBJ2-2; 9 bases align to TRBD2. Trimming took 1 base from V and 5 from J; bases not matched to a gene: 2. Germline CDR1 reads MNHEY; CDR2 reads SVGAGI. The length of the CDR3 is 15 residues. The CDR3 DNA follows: TGTGCCAGCAGTTACTTAGCGGGAGTAACCGGGGAGCTGTTTTTT. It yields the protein CASSYLAGVTGELFF.

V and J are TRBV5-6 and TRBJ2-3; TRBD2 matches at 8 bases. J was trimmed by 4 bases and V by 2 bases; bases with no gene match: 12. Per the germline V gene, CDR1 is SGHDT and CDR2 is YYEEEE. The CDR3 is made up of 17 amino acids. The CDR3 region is CASSFPSAGRAADTQYF. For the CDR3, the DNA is TGTGCCAGCAGCTTTCCTTCTGCCGGGAGGGCTGCAGATACGCAGTATTTT.

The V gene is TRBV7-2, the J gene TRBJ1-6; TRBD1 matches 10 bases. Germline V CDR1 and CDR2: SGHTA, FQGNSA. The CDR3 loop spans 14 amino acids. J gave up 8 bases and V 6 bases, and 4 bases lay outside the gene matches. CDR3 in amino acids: CASSPGQGDSPLHF. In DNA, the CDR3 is TGTGCCAGCAGTCCAGGACAGGGGGATTCACCCCTCCACTTT.

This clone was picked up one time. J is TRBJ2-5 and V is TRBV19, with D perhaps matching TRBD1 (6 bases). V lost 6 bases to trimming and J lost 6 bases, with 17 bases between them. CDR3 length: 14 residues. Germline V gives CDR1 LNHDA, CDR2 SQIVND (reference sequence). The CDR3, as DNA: TGTGCCAGTAGGGGGGCCGGCAGGGGAAAGACCCAGTACTTC. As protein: CASRGAGRGKTQYF.

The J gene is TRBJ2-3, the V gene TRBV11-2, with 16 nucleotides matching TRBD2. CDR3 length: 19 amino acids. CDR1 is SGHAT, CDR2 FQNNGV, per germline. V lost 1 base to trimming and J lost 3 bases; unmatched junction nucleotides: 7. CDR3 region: CASSLVGLAGGPVTDTQYF. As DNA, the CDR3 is TGTGCCAGCAGCTTAGTGGGACTAGCGGGAGGGCCTGTAACAGATACGCAGTATTTT.

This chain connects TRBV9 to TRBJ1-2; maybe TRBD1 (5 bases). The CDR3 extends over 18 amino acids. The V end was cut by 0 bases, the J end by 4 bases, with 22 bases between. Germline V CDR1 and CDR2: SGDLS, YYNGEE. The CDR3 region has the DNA TGTGCCAGCAGCGTAGACCCCGTCCATCGGGGGAAAGGCTATGGCTACACCTTC. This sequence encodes CASSVDPVHRGKGYGYTF. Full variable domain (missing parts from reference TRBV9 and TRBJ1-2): DSGVTQTPKHLITATGQRVTLRCSPRSGDLSVYWYQQSLDQGLQFLIQYYNGEERAKGNILERFSAQQFPDLHSELNLSSLELGDSALYFCASSVDPVHRGKGYGYTFGSGTRLTVV.

CDR3 protein: CASREGRDRHNEKLFF. The CDR3 DNA reads TGTGCCAGCAGGGAAGGCCGGGACAGACATAATGAAAAACTGTTTTTT. The chain is built from TRBV6-4 and TRBJ1-4; 7 nucleotides agree with TRBD1. Germline CDR1 and CDR2: MRHNA and SNTAGT. The CDR3 is made up of 16 amino acids. Trimming took 6 bases from V and 4 from J; bases not matched to a gene: 11.